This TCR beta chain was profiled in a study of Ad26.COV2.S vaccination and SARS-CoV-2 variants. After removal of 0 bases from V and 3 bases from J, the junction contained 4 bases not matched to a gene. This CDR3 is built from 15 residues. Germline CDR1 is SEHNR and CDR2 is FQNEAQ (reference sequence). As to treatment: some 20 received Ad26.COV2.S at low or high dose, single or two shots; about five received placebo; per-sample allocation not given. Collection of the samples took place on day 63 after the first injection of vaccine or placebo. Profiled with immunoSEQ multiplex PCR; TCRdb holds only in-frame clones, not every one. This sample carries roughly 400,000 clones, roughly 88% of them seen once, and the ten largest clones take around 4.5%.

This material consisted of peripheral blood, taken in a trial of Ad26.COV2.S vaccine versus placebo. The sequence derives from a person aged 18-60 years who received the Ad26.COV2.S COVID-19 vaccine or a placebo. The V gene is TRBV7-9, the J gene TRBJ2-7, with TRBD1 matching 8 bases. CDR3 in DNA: TGTGCCAGCAGCTTAGCCCAGGGGGCAAGCTACGAGCAGTACTTC. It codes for CASSLAQGASYEQYF.